A selection of T cell receptor beta chains follows, all from one sample in a study of T cells in Graves' hyperthyroidism and ophthalmopathy. One entry per CDR3 protein results from TCRdb running MiXCR on the multiplex PCR reads. Of about 600,000 distinct CDR3 sequences detected, roughly 15% appear once; the ten largest clones hold around 3.5%. Material: blood. Receptors were obtained from a woman aged 40 to 50 with Graves' ophthalmopathy. Both conserved end residues are part of each CDR3.

v_gene: TRBV2
CDR3aa: CASSGRTGSYNEQFF

v_gene: TRBV2
CDR3aa: CASSTPQLADTDTQYF

v_gene: TRBV25-1
CDR3aa: CASSGAESNQPQHF

v_gene: TRBV18
CDR3aa: CASSPPGLAGGAEQYF

v_gene: TRBV6-5
CDR3aa: CASSYEGPRNILNTEAFF

v_gene: TRBV20-1
CDR3aa: CSARDLSGFSGNTIYF

v_gene: TRBV18
CDR3aa: CASSPSASTDTQYF

v_gene: TRBV3-1
CDR3aa: CASSQTPGGPADTQYF

v_gene: TRBV27
CDR3aa: CASRPSGYTGYTF

v_gene: TRBV12-3/TRBV12-4
CDR3aa: CASSFGGVNTGELFF

v_gene: TRBV6-1
CDR3aa: CASSEIPLASTAGELFF

v_gene: TRBV12-3/TRBV12-4
CDR3aa: CASSLWTRSEGYTF

v_gene: TRBV6-1
CDR3aa: CASSSPTSLGGEQYF

v_gene: TRBV18
CDR3aa: CASSRVNSNQPQHF

v_gene: TRBV3-1
CDR3aa: CASSLGADMSTDTQYF

v_gene: TRBV11-2
CDR3aa: CASSLVSSEKTEQFF

v_gene: TRBV20-1
CDR3aa: CSARPERPYTDTQYF

v_gene: TRBV5-6
CDR3aa: CASRRISQYF

v_gene: TRBV20-1
CDR3aa: CSARFSGTYEQYF

v_gene: TRBV2
CDR3aa: CASLRTGYGYTF

v_gene: TRBV20-1
CDR3aa: CSALRGASTGELFF

v_gene: TRBV5-1
CDR3aa: CASSRGTNSGQTIHTQYF

v_gene: TRBV9
CDR3aa: CASSVGGQGSYNEQFF

v_gene: TRBV11-2
CDR3aa: CASSLTSGIYEQYF

v_gene: TRBV20-1
CDR3aa: CSIHPGRNEQFF

v_gene: TRBV6-5
CDR3aa: CASSYQREVSYEQYF

v_gene: TRBV18
CDR3aa: CASSPYEIRVTYEQYF

v_gene: TRBV5-1
CDR3aa: CASTRGDLQETQYF

v_gene: TRBV20-1
CDR3aa: CSAQVSMNTEAFF

v_gene: TRBV2
CDR3aa: CASRGVGAQYF

v_gene: TRBV6-1
CDR3aa: CASRAGRLPYTQYF

v_gene: TRBV6-1
CDR3aa: CASTAGTADQPQHF

v_gene: TRBV20-1
CDR3aa: CSASMDSNQPQHF

v_gene: TRBV28
CDR3aa: CASFGNPGGGPDSYEQYF

v_gene: TRBV20-1
CDR3aa: CSARDRGGGLDTQYF

v_gene: TRBV24-1
CDR3aa: CATRAGQNTGELFF

v_gene: TRBV7-3
CDR3aa: CASSLQGVVPRAANVLTF

v_gene: TRBV20-1
CDR3aa: CSARQPLAGRYEQYF

v_gene: TRBV6-5
CDR3aa: CASSYSGLGFRETQYF

v_gene: TRBV19
CDR3aa: CASSKSRDTSTDTQYF

v_gene: TRBV2
CDR3aa: CASSEAGLAEHNEQFF

v_gene: TRBV28
CDR3aa: CASKIKSRERGYTF

v_gene: TRBV2
CDR3aa: CATSQTEAFF

v_gene: TRBV2
CDR3aa: CASQKATGGFTDTQYF

v_gene: TRBV4-2
CDR3aa: CASSRGDRTGELFF

v_gene: TRBV12-3/TRBV12-4
CDR3aa: CASSPGLALLFF

v_gene: TRBV6-5
CDR3aa: CASSYSPSTEAFF

v_gene: TRBV19
CDR3aa: CASSNTGDSEQFF

v_gene: TRBV7-3
CDR3aa: CASSLTSGFTDTQYF

v_gene: TRBV6-1
CDR3aa: CASSEALSREDQPQHF

v_gene: TRBV18
CDR3aa: CASSEQGADQPQHF

v_gene: TRBV11-1
CDR3aa: CASSPVWGGTDTQYF

v_gene: TRBV10-1
CDR3aa: CASSERILRQAQANVLTF

v_gene: TRBV3-1
CDR3aa: CASVGVGDTEAFF